Each of the 8 T cell receptor beta chains below was sequenced from the same sample in a study of cytomegalovirus exposure and HLA in healthy donors. Assay: immunoSEQ multiplex PCR; the TCRdb copy retains only in-frame clones and omits some. The sample carries 150,000 to 200,000 clones, roughly 84% recorded once. Sequencing was carried out using PBMCs. The receptors originated from a man aged 18 to 30 in good health and CMV-seropositive.

The chain is built from TRBV18 and TRBJ2-1; 7 nucleotides align to TRBD2. V was clipped by 2 bases and J by 0 bases; unmatched bases: 4. This CDR3 region has 16 residues. The V gene's germline CDR1 is KGHSH and CDR2 LQKENI. The CDR3 DNA reads as TGTGCCAGCTCACCAATCGGGGGGAGCTCCTACAATGAGCAGTTCTTC. It encodes CASSPIGGSSYNEQFF. Combining the CDR3 with reference TRBV18 and TRBJ2-1 gives the whole variable domain NAGVMQNPRHLVRRRGQEARLRCSPMKGHSHVYWYRQLPEEGLKFMVYLQKENIIDESGMPKERFSAEFPKEGPSILRIQQVVRGDSAAYFCASSPIGGSSYNEQFFGPGTRLTVL.

This clone came up once. The rearrangement links TRBV28 to TRBJ2-7; D call uncertain. The CDR3 extends over 14 amino acids. Germline loops: CDR1 MDHEN, CDR2 SYDVKM. The ends were cut back, 2 bases at V and 0 bases at J, with 8 bases in the middle. CDR3 protein: CASSLTRVSYEQYF. For the CDR3, the DNA is TGTGCCAGCAGTTTAACCCGGGTCTCCTACGAGCAGTACTTC.

This clone was counted between two and nine times. This chain joins TRBV2 and TRBJ1-4; TRBD1 is a possible D gene (5 bases). The CDR3 consists of 15 residues. Trimming removed 6 bases from V and 5 bases from J, with 16 bases in between. The germline CDR1 and CDR2 sequences are SNHLY and FYNNEI. In nucleotides, the CDR3 is TGTGCCAGCAGCCAACAAGGGGCATGGAATGAAAAACTGTTTTTT. Amino acid sequence: CASSQQGAWNEKLFF.

This sequence joins TRBV9 and TRBJ2-7; D ambiguous. The CDR3 contains 13 residues. Looked up from germline, CDR1 is SGDLS and CDR2 is YYNGEE. Trimming shortened V by 4 bases and J by 4 bases, and 12 bases separated the two germline ends. The CDR3 sequence: CASSRTTGYEQYF. The DNA for the CDR3 is TGTGCCAGCAGCAGAACGACTGGATACGAGCAGTACTTC.

The CDR3 coding sequence is TGTGCCAGCAGCCGGGACAGGTCGAGCAATCAGCCCCAGCATTTT. The encoded protein is CASSRDRSSNQPQHF. The chain uses TRBV14 and TRBJ1-5, with 8 nucleotides matching TRBD1. V trimming: 4 bases; J trimming: 1 base; junction bases outside the gene matches: 3. This CDR3 comprises 15 residues. Germline lookup yields CDR1 SGHDN and CDR2 FVKESK.

DNA for the CDR3: TGTGCCAGCAGCTTGGGGGACAGCTCCTACAATGAGCAGTTCTTC. Its translation is CASSLGDSSYNEQFF. This rearrangement joins TRBV5-4 to TRBJ2-1, with 7 bases fitting TRBD1. The CDR3 spans 15 residues. With V trimmed by 0 bases and J by 0 bases, 0 bases remained unmatched. CDR1 is SGHNT, CDR2 YYREEE, per germline (reference sequence).

The rearrangement uses TRBV6-5 and TRBJ2-2; maybe TRBD2 (5 bases). Deletions cut 4 bases from V and 5 bases from J, with 8 bases between. CDR1 is MNHEY and CDR2 is SVGAGI in the germline V gene. CDR3 length: 13 amino acids. This CDR3 is CASSSPGTGELFF. DNA of the CDR3: TGTGCCAGCAGTTCCCCGGGGACCGGGGAGCTGTTTTTT.

V usage is TRBV7-9 and J usage is TRBJ1-2, with 9 bases identical to TRBD1. Losses at the gene ends were 5 bases for V and 6 bases for J; bases not matched to a gene: 4. Germline loops: CDR1 SEHNR, CDR2 FQNEAQ (reference sequence). CDR3 length: 13 residues. CDR3 region: CASSPGTGHGYTF. In DNA form, the CDR3 reads TGTGCCAGCAGCCCAGGGACAGGGCATGGCTACACCTTC.